Reported below is one T cell receptor (beta chain). Antigen specificity is unknown. The data stem from a study of cytomegalovirus exposure and HLA in healthy donors. Whole-study findings and limits: Later, an analysis found that TCR clusters from the first cohort tended to co-occur in the 120 validation repertoires.

The CDR3 runs to 13 residues. Between the trimmed V and J ends, which lost 5 bases and 0 bases, there was a span of 8 bases. From germline, CDR1 is SQVTM and CDR2 ANQGSEA. Clones were read by immunoSEQ multiplex PCR, and TCRdb kept only the in-frame ones, dropping some. The table has approximately 140,000 clones, roughly 86% seen once; the top ten hold 7.5% to 9%. This clonotype was obtained from a man between 18 and 35 years old in good health and CMV-seropositive. The V gene is TRBV29-1, the J gene TRBJ1-3; D uncertain. The specimen sequenced was PBMCs. Written as DNA, the CDR3 is TGCAGCGTTCAGATGATCTCTGGAAACACCATATATTTT. It encodes CSVQMISGNTIYF.